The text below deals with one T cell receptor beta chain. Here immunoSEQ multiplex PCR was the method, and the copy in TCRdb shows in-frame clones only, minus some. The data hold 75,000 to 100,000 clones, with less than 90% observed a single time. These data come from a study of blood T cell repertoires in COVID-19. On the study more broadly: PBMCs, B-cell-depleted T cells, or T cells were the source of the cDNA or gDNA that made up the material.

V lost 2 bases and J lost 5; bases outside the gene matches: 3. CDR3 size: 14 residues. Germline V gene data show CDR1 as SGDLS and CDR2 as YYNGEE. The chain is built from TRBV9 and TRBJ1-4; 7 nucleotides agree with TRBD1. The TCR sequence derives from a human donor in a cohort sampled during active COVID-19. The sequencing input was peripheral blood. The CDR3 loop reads CASSVGTENEKLFF. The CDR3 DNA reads TGTGCCAGCAGCGTCGGGACAGAAAATGAAAAACTGTTTTTT. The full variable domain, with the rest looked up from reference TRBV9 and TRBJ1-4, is DSGVTQTPKHLITATGQRVTLRCSPRSGDLSVYWYQQSLDQGLQFLIQYYNGEERAKGNILERFSAQQFPDLHSELNLSSLELGDSALYFCASSVGTENEKLFFGSGTQLSVL.